Shown below are 13 T cell receptor beta chains from a single sample sequenced in a study of OX40 agonist ivuxolimab in advanced cancers. Assay: immunoSEQ multiplex PCR; the TCRdb copy retains only in-frame clones and omits some. The sample comprises about 82,000 clones, approximately 90% of which are singletons, and 6.5% to 8.5% rests with the top ten. The material sequenced was CD4+ or CD8+ T cells sorted from blood, taken in a trial of the OX40 agonist ivuxolimab. These receptors came from an adult with an advanced solid tumor such as melanoma, head and neck, liver or kidney cancer.

This clone was seen just once. The V gene is TRBV11-3, the J gene TRBJ1-3, with D tentatively TRBD1 (5 bases). CDR1 and CDR2 (germline): SGHNT, YENEEA. V lost 1 base, J lost 1 base, and 8 bases lay in between. The CDR3 loop spans 15 amino acids. The CDR3 region has the DNA TGTGCCAGCAGCTTAGTCTCAGGGTCTGGAAACACCATATATTTT. Translating gives CASSLVSGSGNTIYF.

This chain links TRBV4-1 with TRBJ1-1; 8 bases align to TRBD1. Germline V lookup: CDR1 MGHRA, CDR2 YSYEKL. CDR3 length: 15 amino acids. Trimming at V came to 0 bases and at J to 5 bases, leaving 5 bases not matched to a gene. The CDR3 DNA reads as TGCGCCAGCAGCCAAGATCAGGGGGCTGGGACTGAAGCTTTCTTT. This codes for CASSQDQGAGTEAFF.

The rearrangement uses TRBV15 and TRBJ2-5; the D is unclear. The CDR3 sequence is 14 residues long. Trimming pared 5 bases from V and 2 bases from J, leaving 12 bases between. CDR1 LNHNV and CDR2 YYDKDF come from the germline V gene (reference sequence). The CDR3 DNA reads as TGTGCCACCAGCTCGCGCCTCATTCAAGAGACCCAGTACTTC. Translation gives CATSSRLIQETQYF.

This chain uses TRBV27 with TRBJ2-3; 12 nucleotides align to TRBD2. In germline, CDR1 is MNHEY, CDR2 SMNVEV (reference sequence). With V trimmed by 4 bases and J by 5 bases, 4 bases remained unmatched. This CDR3 is built from 15 residues. The CDR3 DNA is TGTGCCAGCAGTTCTAGCGGGAGGGCCCTAGATACGCAGTATTTT. Residues: CASSSSGRALDTQYF.

The chain combines TRBV19 with TRBJ2-1; D unclear. CDR1 and CDR2 (germline): LNHDA, SQIVND (reference sequence). Trimming shortened V by 6 bases and J by 4 bases, and 4 bases separated the two germline ends. The CDR3 totals 11 residues. CDR3 protein: CASRKYNEQFF. The CDR3 DNA sequence: TGTGCCAGTAGGAAGTACAATGAGCAGTTCTTC.

This clone came up a few times. The chain has TRBV7-8 and TRBJ1-5; tentative D call: TRBD1 (6 bases). With 6 bases removed from V and 15 bases from J, the gap between germline ends came to 21 bases. Germline V gives CDR1 SGHVS, CDR2 FQNEAQ. The CDR3 runs to 13 residues. The CDR3 bases are TGTGCCAGCAGAAAAGGGGGGCCCGAGGAGACGCATTTT. Translating gives CASRKGGPEETHF. Based on the CDR3 plus reference TRBV7-8 and TRBJ1-5, the full variable domain is GAGVSQSPRYKVAKRGQDVALRCDPISGHVSLFWYQQALGQGPEFLTYFQNEAQLDKSGLPSDRFFAERPEGSVSTLKIQRTQQEDSAVYLCASRKGGPEETHFGDGTRLSIL.

The V and J genes are TRBV14 and TRBJ2-7, with D unclear. The CDR3 sequence is 13 residues long. V was clipped by 4 bases and J by 2 bases, with 9 bases between them. Per germline, CDR1 SGHDN and CDR2 FVKESK. For the CDR3, the DNA is TGTGCCAGCAGCCCAAGGGCAACCTACGAGCAGTACTTC. This sequence encodes CASSPRATYEQYF.

The CDR3: CASRVPQTGELFF. In DNA, the CDR3 is TGTGCCAGCAGGGTTCCCCAGACCGGGGAGCTGTTTTTT. The chain has TRBV7-8 and TRBJ2-2, with unresolved D. CDR1 and CDR2 (germline): SGHVS, FQNEAQ. The V gene lost 6 bases and the J gene lost 5 bases, with 10 bases spanning the gap. The CDR3 runs to 13 residues.

The rearrangement joins TRBV28 to TRBJ2-2, with D perhaps matching TRBD1 (6 bases). Germline CDR1 reads MDHEN; CDR2 reads SYDVKM. CDR3 size: 15 residues. V shed 4 bases and J shed 6 bases, with 15 bases lying between them. The DNA of the CDR3 is TGTGCCAGCAGTTACCCCCTACAGGGCCCCGGGGAGCTGTTTTTT. Its translation: CASSYPLQGPGELFF.

The chain combines TRBV6-5 with TRBJ2-5; 8 nucleotides align to TRBD2. Germline V CDR1 and CDR2: MNHEY, SVGAGI. J was trimmed by 5 bases and V by 1 base; bases with no gene match: 9. This CDR3 region has 16 residues. Here the CDR3 DNA reads TGTGCCAGCAGTTACTATCGGACTAGCCAATTGGAGACCCAGTACTTC. It translates to CASSYYRTSQLETQYF.

The chain is built from TRBV6-6 and TRBJ1-2, with D possibly being TRBD1 (5 bases). The CDR3 extends over 15 amino acids. Trimming removed 7 bases at V and 5 bases at J, with 20 bases between. Per germline, CDR1 MNHNY and CDR2 SVGAGI (reference sequence). The CDR3 nucleotides read TGTGCCAGCACCGAGGTTCGGGGACTGCTTTATGGCTACACCTTC. Translating it yields CASTEVRGLLYGYTF.

The chain uses TRBV5-5 and TRBJ2-7; D possibly corresponds to TRBD1 (6 bases). Germline CDR1 and CDR2: SGHKS and YYEKEE (reference sequence). This CDR3 spans 14 amino acids. Trimming pared 4 bases from V and 6 bases from J, leaving 17 bases between. Here the CDR3 reads CASSPEIAGAEQYF. CDR3 nucleotides: TGTGCCAGCAGCCCAGAAATCGCAGGGGCCGAGCAGTACTTC.

This clone was observed a handful of times. This sequence joins TRBV14 and TRBJ1-1; tentatively, D is TRBD1 (5 bases). V was clipped by 0 bases and J by 0 bases, with 8 bases between them. This CDR3 region has 15 residues. The V gene's germline CDR1 is SGHDN and CDR2 FVKESK. The CDR3 spells CASSQELGVNTEAFF. In DNA, the CDR3 is TGTGCCAGCAGCCAAGAGCTGGGGGTGAACACTGAAGCTTTCTTT.